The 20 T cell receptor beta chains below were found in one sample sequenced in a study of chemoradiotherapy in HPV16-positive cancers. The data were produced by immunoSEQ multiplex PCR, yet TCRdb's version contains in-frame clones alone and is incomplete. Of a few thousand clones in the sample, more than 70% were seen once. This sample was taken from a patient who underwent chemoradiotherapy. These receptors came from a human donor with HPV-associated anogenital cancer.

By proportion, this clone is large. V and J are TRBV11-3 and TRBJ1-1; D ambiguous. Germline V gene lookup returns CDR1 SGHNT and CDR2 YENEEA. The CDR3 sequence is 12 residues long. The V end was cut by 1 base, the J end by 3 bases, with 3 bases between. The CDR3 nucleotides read TGTGCCAGCAGCTTAGGGGACACTGAAGCTTTCTTT. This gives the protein CASSLGDTEAFF.

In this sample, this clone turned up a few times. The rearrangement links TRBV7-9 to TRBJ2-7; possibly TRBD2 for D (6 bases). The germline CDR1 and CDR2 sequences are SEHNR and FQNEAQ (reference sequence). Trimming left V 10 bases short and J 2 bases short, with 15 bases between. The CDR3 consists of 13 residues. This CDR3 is CATKVGGAYEQYF. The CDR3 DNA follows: TGTGCCACCAAAGTCGGAGGGGCCTACGAGCAGTACTTC.

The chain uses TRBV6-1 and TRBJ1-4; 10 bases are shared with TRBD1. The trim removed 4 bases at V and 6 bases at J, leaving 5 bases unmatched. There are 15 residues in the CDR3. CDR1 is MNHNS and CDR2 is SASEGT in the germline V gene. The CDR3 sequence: CASSGGGTGDEKLFF. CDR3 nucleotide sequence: TGTGCCAGCAGTGGGGGGGGGACAGGGGATGAAAAACTGTTTTTT.

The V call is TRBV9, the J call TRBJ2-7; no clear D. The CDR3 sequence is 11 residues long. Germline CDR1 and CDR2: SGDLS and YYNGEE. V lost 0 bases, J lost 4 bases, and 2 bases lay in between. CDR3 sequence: CASSVGYEQYF. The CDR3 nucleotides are TGTGCCAGCAGCGTAGGGTACGAGCAGTACTTC.

The CDR3 sequence is CASSYVGDEQFF. CDR3 DNA: TGTGCCAGCAGTTACGTTGGAGATGAGCAGTTCTTC. V and J are TRBV6-6 and TRBJ2-1; no definite D call. Germline CDR1 and CDR2: MNHNY and SVGAGI (reference sequence). This CDR3 comprises 12 residues. Trimming removed 2 bases from V and 8 bases from J, with 7 bases in between.

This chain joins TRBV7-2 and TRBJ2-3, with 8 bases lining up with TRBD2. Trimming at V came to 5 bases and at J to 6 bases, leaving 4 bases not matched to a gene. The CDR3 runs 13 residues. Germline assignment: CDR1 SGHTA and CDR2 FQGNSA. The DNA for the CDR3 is TGTGCCAGCAGCCGGGGGGGTGCCGATACGCAGTATTTT. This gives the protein CASSRGGADTQYF.

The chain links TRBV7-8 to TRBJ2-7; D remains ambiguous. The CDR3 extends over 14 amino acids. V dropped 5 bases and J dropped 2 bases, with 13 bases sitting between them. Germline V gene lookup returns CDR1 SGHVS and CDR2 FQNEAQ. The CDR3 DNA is TGTGCCAGCAGCCCTCCTGGGCTTACCTACGAGCAGTACGTC. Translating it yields CASSPPGLTYEQYV.

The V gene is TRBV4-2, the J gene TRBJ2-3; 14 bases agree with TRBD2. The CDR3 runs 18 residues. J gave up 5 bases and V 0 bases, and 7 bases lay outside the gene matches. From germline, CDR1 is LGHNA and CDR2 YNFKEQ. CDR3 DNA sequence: TGTGCCAGCAGCCAAGAAATGACCGGGACTAGCGGGGGAGATACGCAGTATTTT. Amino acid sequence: CASSQEMTGTSGGDTQYF.

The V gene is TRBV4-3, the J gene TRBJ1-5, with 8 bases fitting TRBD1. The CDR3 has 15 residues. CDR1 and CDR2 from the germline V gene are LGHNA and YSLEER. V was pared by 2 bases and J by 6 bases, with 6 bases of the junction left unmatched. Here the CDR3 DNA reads TGCGCCAGCAGCCAAACAGGGGGAGTGGGTCAGCCCCAGCATTTT. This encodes CASSQTGGVGQPQHF.

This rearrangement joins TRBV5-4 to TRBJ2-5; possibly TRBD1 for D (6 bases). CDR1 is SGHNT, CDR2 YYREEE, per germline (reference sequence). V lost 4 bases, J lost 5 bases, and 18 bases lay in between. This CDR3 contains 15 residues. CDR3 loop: CASSATGSIGETQYF. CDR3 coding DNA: TGTGCCAGCAGCGCAACAGGGAGTATTGGGGAGACCCAGTACTTC.

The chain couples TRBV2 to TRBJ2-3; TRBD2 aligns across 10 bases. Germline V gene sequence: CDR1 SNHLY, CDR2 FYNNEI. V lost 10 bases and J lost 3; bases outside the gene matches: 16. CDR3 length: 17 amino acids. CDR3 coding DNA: TGTGCCACAGGCGGGGAGCGGGGGGGCTATGGGACAGATACGCAGTATTTT. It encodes CATGGERGGYGTDTQYF.

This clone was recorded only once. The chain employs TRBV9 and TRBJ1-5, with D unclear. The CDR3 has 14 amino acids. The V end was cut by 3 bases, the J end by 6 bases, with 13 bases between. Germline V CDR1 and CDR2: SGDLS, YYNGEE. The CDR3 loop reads CASSADPRGQPQHF. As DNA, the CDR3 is TGTGCCAGCAGCGCGGACCCCCGGGGTCAGCCCCAGCATTTT.

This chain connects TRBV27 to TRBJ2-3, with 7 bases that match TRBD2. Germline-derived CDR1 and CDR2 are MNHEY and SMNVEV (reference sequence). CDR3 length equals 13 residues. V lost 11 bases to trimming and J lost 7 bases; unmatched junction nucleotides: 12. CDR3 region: CASGGTAGYTQYF. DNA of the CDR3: TGTGCCTCGGGAGGCACGGCGGGGTATACGCAGTATTTT.

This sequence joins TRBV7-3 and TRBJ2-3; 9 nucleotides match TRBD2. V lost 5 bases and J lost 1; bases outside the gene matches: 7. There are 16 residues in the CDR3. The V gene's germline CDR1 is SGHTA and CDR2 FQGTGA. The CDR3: CASSPRVAGGTDTQYF. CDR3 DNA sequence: TGTGCCAGCAGCCCAAGGGTAGCGGGAGGCACAGATACGCAGTATTTT.

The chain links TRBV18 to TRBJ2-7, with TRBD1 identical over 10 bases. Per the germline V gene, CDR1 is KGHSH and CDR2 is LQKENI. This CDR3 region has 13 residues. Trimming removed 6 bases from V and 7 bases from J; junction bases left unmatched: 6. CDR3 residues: CASSPGTGDEQYF. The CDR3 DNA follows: TGTGCCAGCTCCCCCGGGACAGGGGATGAGCAGTACTTC.

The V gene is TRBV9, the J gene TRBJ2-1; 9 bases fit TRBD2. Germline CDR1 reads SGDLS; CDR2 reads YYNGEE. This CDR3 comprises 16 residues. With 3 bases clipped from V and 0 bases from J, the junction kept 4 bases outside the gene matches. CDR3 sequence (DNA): TGTGCCAGCAGCGGTAGCGGGAGCCTCTCCTACAATGAGCAGTTCTTC. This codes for CASSGSGSLSYNEQFF.

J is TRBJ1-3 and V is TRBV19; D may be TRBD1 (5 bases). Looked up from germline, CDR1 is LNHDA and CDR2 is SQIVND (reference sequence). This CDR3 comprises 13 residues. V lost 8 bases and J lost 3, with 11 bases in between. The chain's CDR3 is CASARTFGNTIYF. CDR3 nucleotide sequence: TGTGCCAGTGCCAGGACATTTGGAAACACCATATATTTT.

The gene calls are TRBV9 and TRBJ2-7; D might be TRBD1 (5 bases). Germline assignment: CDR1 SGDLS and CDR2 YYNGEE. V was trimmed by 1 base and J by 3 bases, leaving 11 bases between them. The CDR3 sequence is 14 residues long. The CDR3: CASSVSPQGYEQYF. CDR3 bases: TGTGCCAGCAGCGTAAGTCCGCAGGGCTACGAGCAGTACTTC.

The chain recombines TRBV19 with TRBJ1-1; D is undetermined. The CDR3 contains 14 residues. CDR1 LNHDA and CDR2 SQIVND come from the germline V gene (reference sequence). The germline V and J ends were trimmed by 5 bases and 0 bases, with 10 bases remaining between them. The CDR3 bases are TGTGCCAGTAGTGTGGCGACACTGAACACTGAAGCTTTCTTT. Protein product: CASSVATLNTEAFF.

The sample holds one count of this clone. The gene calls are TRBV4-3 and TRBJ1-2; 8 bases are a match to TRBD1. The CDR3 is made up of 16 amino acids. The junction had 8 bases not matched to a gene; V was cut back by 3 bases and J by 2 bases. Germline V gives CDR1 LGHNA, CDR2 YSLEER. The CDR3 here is CASSHAPDRVNYGYTF. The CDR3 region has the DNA TGCGCCAGCAGCCACGCACCGGACAGGGTCAACTATGGCTACACCTTC.